Listed below are T cell receptor beta chains from one sample, sequenced in a study of OX40 agonist ivuxolimab in advanced cancers. Some clones are missing from TCRdb's copy, which holds only in-frame ones; the method was immunoSEQ multiplex PCR. Among around 62,000 clones, 65% to 85% were seen once, and the ten largest hold roughly 4.5%. This specimen consisted of CD4+ or CD8+ T cells sorted from blood, obtained in a trial of the OX40 agonist ivuxolimab. All receptors derive from an adult with an advanced solid tumor such as melanoma, head and neck, liver or kidney cancer. CDR3s include the opening cysteine and the closing phenylalanine or tryptophan. A D gene is named only where the DNA matches it firmly. Size tells how often a clone was seen (once, few, many) or the class of an expanded clone, and some rows leave it out.

>TRBV28|.|few|14|TRBJ1-6
CASSGMRDNSPLHF
TGTGCCAGCAGTGGTATGCGGGATAATTCACCCCTCCACTTT
>TRBV9|.|.|16|TRBJ1-6
CASSVGSGWGNSPLHF
TGTGCCAGCAGCGTAGGATCAGGATGGGGTAATTCACCCCTCCACTTT
>TRBV4-2|.|.|18|TRBJ2-3
CASSQDLGTTTNTDTQYF
TGTGCCAGCAGCCAAGATCTCGGGACAACTACTAACACAGATACGCAGTATTTT
>TRBV5-4|TRBD1|.|15|TRBJ1-2
CASSWSGQGARGYTF
TGTGCCAGCAGCTGGTCGGGACAGGGGGCGCGGGGCTACACCTTC
>TRBV19|TRBD1|.|13|TRBJ1-6
CASQQGRNSPLHF
TGTGCCAGTCAACAGGGGAGAAATTCACCCCTCCACTTT
>TRBV4-2|.|.|18|TRBJ1-2
CASSPEAGLNLPNYGYTF
TGTGCCAGCAGCCCCGAAGCGGGACTCAACCTTCCTAACTATGGCTACACCTTC
>TRBV6-1|.|.|13|TRBJ1-5
CASSGQANQPQHF
TGTGCCAGCAGTGGGCAGGCTAATCAGCCCCAGCATTTT
>TRBV5-4|.|.|15|TRBJ1-1
CASSLARGMNTEAFF
TGTGCCAGCAGCTTGGCTCGGGGGATGAACACTGAAGCTTTCTTT
>TRBV6-1|.|.|15|TRBJ1-6
CASRVAGSANSPLHF
TGTGCCAGCAGGGTAGCGGGGTCCGCGAATTCACCCCTCCACTTT
>TRBV5-1|TRBD1|.|15|TRBJ1-1
CASSAVTGVSTEAFF
TGCGCCAGCAGCGCTGTGACAGGGGTGAGCACTGAAGCTTTCTTT
>TRBV5-1|TRBD2|once|16|TRBJ2-2
CASSLGLAMNTGELFF
TGCGCCAGCAGCTTGGGACTAGCGATGAACACCGGGGAGCTGTTTTTT
>TRBV15|TRBD1|.|17|TRBJ2-7
CATSRVVRRTGHYEQYF
TGTGCCACCAGCAGAGTGGTCCGGCGGACAGGACACTACGAGCAGTACTTC
>TRBV4-2|.|.|18|TRBJ2-7
CASSQGPGEGPLSYEQYF
TGTGCCAGCAGCCAAGGGCCGGGCGAGGGGCCCCTTTCCTACGAGCAGTACTTC
>TRBV7-2|.|.|14|TRBJ1-1
CASSLVSANTEAFF
TGTGCCAGCAGCTTAGTTTCGGCGAACACTGAAGCTTTCTTT
>TRBV28|.|few|15|TRBJ2-7
CASSYAQARLPEQYF
TGTGCCAGCAGTTATGCACAGGCCCGATTACCCGAGCAGTACTTC
>TRBV29-1|.|.|16|TRBJ2-7
CSVYDTTGFAGYEQYF
TGCAGCGTTTATGACACCACGGGGTTCGCAGGCTACGAGCAGTACTTC
>TRBV19|TRBD1|.|18|TRBJ1-3
CASSIRGDGSSSGNTIYF
TGTGCCAGTAGTATCAGGGGGGACGGCTCGTCTTCTGGAAACACCATATATTTT
>TRBV18|.|few|15|TRBJ1-3
CASSPYQGSGNTIYF
TGTGCCAGCTCACCATATCAGGGCTCCGGAAACACCATATATTTT
>TRBV9|TRBD1|.|15|TRBJ1-6
CASSAGQGDNSPLHF
TGTGCCAGCAGCGCTGGACAGGGAGACAATTCACCCCTCCACTTT
>TRBV5-4|TRBD1|once|15|TRBJ2-2
CASSHSADREGELFF
TGTGCCAGCAGCCACTCAGCGGACAGGGAGGGGGAGCTGTTTTTT
>TRBV11-2|.|.|14|TRBJ2-5
CASSARRGGETQYF
TGTGCCAGCAGCGCCCGAAGGGGGGGAGAGACCCAGTACTTC